The 26 T cell receptor beta chains reported below all come from one sample, sequenced in a study of T cells in Graves' hyperthyroidism and ophthalmopathy. RNA transcripts provided the source from which TCR beta CDR3 regions were amplified. The HTBI primer set drove a first-round RT-PCR of the TCR CDR3. TCRdb re-derived calls from the multiplex PCR reads in MiXCR, one entry per CDR3 protein. Of 45,000 to 50,000 distinct CDR3 sequences listed, around half are singletons. What was sequenced was peripheral blood or thyroid tissue (not recorded which). The source is a woman aged 45-65 years with Graves' hyperthyroidism.

In its sample, this clonotype was seen many times. The chain couples TRBV10-3 to TRBJ1-2, with 7 bases that match TRBD1. Germline trimming cut 3 bases from V and 4 bases from J; bases unmatched to any gene: 5. The CDR3 has 14 residues. Germline V gives CDR1 ENHRY, CDR2 SYGVKD. CDR3 sequence (DNA): TGTGCCATCAGTGAACCAGGGGGAGGCTATGGCTACACCTTC. It encodes CAISEPGGGYGYTF.

This chain connects TRBV29-1 to TRBJ1-1; TRBD1 agrees at 11 bases. Germline trimming cut 7 bases from V and 1 base from J; bases unmatched to any gene: 2. The CDR3 contains 13 residues. From germline, CDR1 is SQVTM and CDR2 ANQGSEA. CDR3 nucleotide sequence: TGCAGCGCCGGACAGGGGGCGAACACTGAAGCTTTCTTT. This codes for CSAGQGANTEAFF.

This rearrangement joins TRBV2 to TRBJ2-7, with 8 positions matching TRBD1. The CDR3 consists of 13 residues. The ends lost 5 bases at V and 4 bases at J; junction bases unmatched: 4. Germline V lookup: CDR1 SNHLY, CDR2 FYNNEI. CDR3 residues: CASSQGQAYEQYF. The DNA for the CDR3 is TGTGCCAGCAGTCAGGGACAGGCGTACGAGCAGTACTTC.

In this sample, this clonotype turned up once. At one end the junction does not follow the germline gene, possibly because of a read error. This rearrangement joins TRBV20-1 to TRBJ1-5, with 9 bases identical to TRBD1. This CDR3 region has 15 residues. CDR1 is DFQATT and CDR2 is SNEGSKA in the germline V gene (reference sequence). The CDR3 is CSAGESGTGWGAQHF. The CDR3 coding sequence is TGCAGTGCTGGAGAGTCCGGGACAGGGTGGGGCGCCCAGCATTTT.

The V gene is TRBV29-1, the J gene TRBJ1-2; TRBD1 might be the D (5 bases). Germline lookup yields CDR1 SQVTM and CDR2 ANQGSEA. The CDR3 has 12 amino acids. Trimming removed 3 bases from V and 7 bases from J, with 12 bases in between. CDR3 region: CSVEGTNSGYTF. CDR3 DNA sequence: TGCAGCGTTGAGGGGACGAACAGTGGCTACACCTTC. The full variable domain, with the rest looked up from reference TRBV29-1 and TRBJ1-2, is SAVISQKPSRDICQRGTSLTIQCQVDSQVTMMFWYRQQPGQSLTLIATANQGSEATYESGFVIDKFPISRPNLTFSTLTVSNMSPEDSSIYLCSVEGTNSGYTFGSGTRLTVV.

This clonotype was seen repeatedly, ten times or more. The CDR3 region has the DNA TGTGCCAGCAGCCTTCCCGGGACCAAATCCTACGAGCAGTACTTC. This encodes CASSLPGTKSYEQYF. The chain uses TRBV7-9 and TRBJ2-7; either TRBD1 or TRBD2 may fit D (5 bases each). V lost 5 bases, J lost 1 base, and 15 bases lay in between. CDR3 size: 15 residues. Germline V gene lookup returns CDR1 SEHNR and CDR2 FQNEAQ (reference sequence). The full variable domain, completed using reference TRBV7-9 and TRBJ2-7, is DTGVSQNPRHKITKRGQNVTFRCDPISEHNRLYWYRQTLGQGPEFLTYFQNEAQLEKSRLLSDRFSAERPKGSFSTLEIQRTEQGDSAMYLCASSLPGTKSYEQYFGPGTRLTVT.

Points on this clonotype: At one boundary the junction diverges from the germline segment, which might be a read error. The chain joins TRBV7-3 to TRBJ1-1, with D possibly being TRBD1 (6 bases). The CDR3 runs 12 residues. The germline CDR1 and CDR2 sequences are SGHTA and FQGTGA. The CDR3 DNA reads TGTACCAGCAGCCAAGAGGGGGGTGTTCCTTTCTTT. This gives the protein CTSSQEGGVPFF.

This clonotype was found a few times. The rearrangement joins TRBV11-2 to TRBJ1-1, with D possibly matching TRBD1 (6 bases). Trimming left V 5 bases short and J 4 bases short, with 29 bases between. This CDR3 is 19 amino acids long. Per germline, CDR1 SGHAT and CDR2 FQNNGV. The CDR3 is CASSPTLIGGSAFGTEAFF. Written as DNA, the CDR3 is TGTGCCAGCAGCCCTACCCTCATAGGGGGTTCGGCCTTCGGCACTGAAGCTTTCTTT. The variable domain in full, with the rest retrieved from reference TRBV11-2 and TRBJ1-1, is EAGVAQSPRYKIIEKRQSVAFWCNPISGHATLYWYQQILGQGPKLLIQFQNNGVVDDSQLPKDRFSAERLKGVDSTLKIQPAKLEDSAVYLCASSPTLIGGSAFGTEAFFGQGTRLTVV.

This clonotype was seen a single time. The chain couples TRBV13 to TRBJ2-5; D remains unclear. V shed 5 bases and J shed 9 bases, with 10 bases lying between them. The CDR3 spans 11 residues. The germline gives CDR1 PRHDT, CDR2 FYEKMQ (reference sequence). CDR3 bases: TGTGCCAGCAGCCCCACTGAGGCCCAGTACTTC. This codes for CASSPTEAQYF.

The rearrangement links TRBV29-1 to TRBJ1-1, with D maybe TRBD1 (6 bases). Germline values: CDR1 SQVTM, CDR2 ANQGSEA. V lost 6 bases, J lost 7 bases, and 18 bases lay in between. CDR3 length equals 13 residues. The CDR3 loop is CSVGEGGPGEAFF. CDR3 DNA sequence: TGCAGCGTCGGGGAAGGGGGGCCGGGTGAAGCTTTCTTT. Complete variable domain (other parts from reference TRBV29-1 and TRBJ1-1): SAVISQKPSRDICQRGTSLTIQCQVDSQVTMMFWYRQQPGQSLTLIATANQGSEATYESGFVIDKFPISRPNLTFSTLTVSNMSPEDSSIYLCSVGEGGPGEAFFGQGTRLTVV.

The table lists this clonotype with many counts. This chain joins TRBV11-2 and TRBJ2-7; no clear D gene. The CDR3 loop spans 16 amino acids. V lost 1 base and J lost 0, with 13 bases in between. CDR1 is SGHAT and CDR2 is FQNNGV in the germline V gene. CDR3 DNA: TGTGCCAGCAGCTTAGCTGGCGGCGACACCTCCTACGAGCAGTACTTC. It codes for CASSLAGGDTSYEQYF.

Ten or more counts support this clonotype. The genes are TRBV5-8 and TRBJ2-2, with D uncertain. This CDR3 region has 15 residues. CDR1 SGHTS and CDR2 YDEGEE come from the germline V gene. Trimming pared 0 bases from V and 2 bases from J, leaving 8 bases between. The CDR3 sequence is CASSLAHGNTGELFF. The CDR3 DNA follows: TGTGCCAGCAGCTTGGCACATGGAAACACCGGGGAGCTGTTTTTT.

This clonotype has just a few counts. The chain uses TRBV7-2 and TRBJ2-7; 7 nucleotides line up with TRBD1. The germline V gene encodes CDR1 SGHTA and CDR2 FQGNSA. The trim removed 5 bases at V and 1 base at J, leaving 8 bases unmatched. The CDR3 is 15 residues long. CDR3: CASSIGQASSYEQYF. The CDR3 bases are TGTGCCAGCAGCATCGGACAGGCTTCATCCTACGAGCAGTACTTC. The full variable domain, completed using reference TRBV7-2 and TRBJ2-7, is GAGVSQSPSNKVTEKGKDVELRCDPISGHTALYWYRQSLGQGLEFLIYFQGNSAPDKSGLPSDRFSAERTGGSVSTLTIQRTQQEDSAVYLCASSIGQASSYEQYFGPGTRLTVT.

The chain combines TRBV29-1 with TRBJ1-2; 7 positions match TRBD1. The CDR3 extends over 13 amino acids. Germline V CDR1 and CDR2: SQVTM, ANQGSEA. V dropped 8 bases and J dropped 4; count of bases not matched to a gene: 10. The CDR3 is CSLAPDRPYGYTF. The CDR3 bases are TGCAGCTTAGCGCCGGACAGGCCCTATGGCTACACCTTC. The complete variable domain, with remaining parts taken from reference TRBV29-1 and TRBJ1-2, reads SAVISQKPSRDICQRGTSLTIQCQVDSQVTMMFWYRQQPGQSLTLIATANQGSEATYESGFVIDKFPISRPNLTFSTLTVSNMSPEDSSIYLCSLAPDRPYGYTFGSGTRLTVV.

CDR3: CASSSTPDEKLFF. As DNA, the CDR3 is TGCGCCAGCAGCTCCACTCCGGATGAAAAACTGTTTTTT. This chain links TRBV5-1 with TRBJ1-4; the D is unclear. V lost 3 bases and J lost 6, with 9 bases in between. CDR3 size: 13 residues. The V gene's germline CDR1 is SGHRS and CDR2 YFSETQ.

At least ten counts were recorded for this clonotype. The chain has TRBV10-3 and TRBJ1-2, with 8 bases identical to TRBD1. The CDR3 extends over 13 amino acids. The V and J ends lost 4 bases and 3 bases, in that order; junction bases with no gene match: 1. Germline V gene data show CDR1 as ENHRY and CDR2 as SYGVKD. Here the CDR3 reads CAISAGGDYGYTF. CDR3 in DNA: TGTGCCATCAGTGCAGGGGGCGACTATGGCTACACCTTC.

This clonotype was seen many times. DNA of the CDR3: TGTGCCAGCAGGCTTATAGCGGGGCTAGCGGGAGGGGCCCAAGAGACCCAGTACTTC. It specifies CASRLIAGLAGGAQETQYF. V gene TRBV7-6 combines with J gene TRBJ2-5; 12 bases align to TRBD2. J gave up 1 base and V 6 bases, and 15 bases lay outside the gene matches. Germline V lookup: CDR1 SGHVS, CDR2 FNYEAQ. The CDR3 consists of 19 residues.

Comments on this clonotype: One junction end disagrees with the germline gene, perhaps due to a read error. The chain employs TRBV5-1 and TRBJ1-5; D unresolved. The CDR3 consists of 14 residues. Germline CDR1 reads SGHRS; CDR2 reads YFSETQ. CDR3 sequence reads: CASSLAPSSQPQHF. CDR3 in DNA: TGCGCCAGCAGCTTGGCCCCAAGCAGTCAGCCCCAGCATTTT.

The V gene is TRBV7-3, the J gene TRBJ1-5; D is ambiguous. The CDR3 extends over 14 amino acids. Trimming removed 6 bases from V and 6 bases from J, with 15 bases in between. The germline V gene encodes CDR1 SGHTA and CDR2 FQGTGA. Written as DNA, the CDR3 is TGTGCCAGCAGTGGGTCAGGTGGTGTTCAGCCCCAGCATTTT. Amino acids: CASSGSGGVQPQHF. Full variable domain (rest looked up from reference TRBV7-3 and TRBJ1-5): GAGVSQTPSNKVTEKGKYVELRCDPISGHTALYWYRQSLGQGPEFLIYFQGTGAADDSGLPNDRFFAVRPEGSVSTLKIQRTERGDSAVYLCASSGSGGVQPQHFGDGTRLSIL.

J is TRBJ2-7 and V is TRBV9; possible D gene TRBD1, 6 bases. There are 12 residues in the CDR3. V lost 3 bases, J lost 6 bases, and 10 bases lay in between. Germline V gene data show CDR1 as SGDLS and CDR2 as YYNGEE. CDR3 in DNA: TGTGCCAGCAGCGAGACAGGACGCGAGCAGTACTTC. This sequence encodes CASSETGREQYF.

This clonotype was seen repeatedly, ten times or more. CDR3 residues: CASSAVLGQTAYGYTF. As DNA, the CDR3 is TGTGCCAGCAGCGCCGTTCTGGGACAGACTGCCTATGGCTACACCTTC. The chain is built from TRBV14 and TRBJ1-2; TRBD1 aligns across 7 bases. The CDR3 spans 16 residues. Germline CDR1 SGHDN, CDR2 FVKESK. J lost 4 bases, V lost 5 bases, and 13 bases had no gene match.

The genes are TRBV29-1 and TRBJ2-7; 9 bases align to TRBD2. CDR3 length: 13 amino acids. Germline-derived CDR1 and CDR2 are SQVTM and ANQGSEA. The junction had 5 bases not matched to a gene; V was cut back by 6 bases and J by 2 bases. In DNA form, the CDR3 reads TGCAGCGTGGGGGCTAGCGGGACCTACGAGCAGTACTTC. Its protein is CSVGASGTYEQYF.

This clonotype was seen many times. The chain is built from TRBV27 and TRBJ1-1; D is perhaps TRBD1 (5 bases). Trimming left V 6 bases short and J 5 bases short, with 13 bases between. Germline V gene sequence: CDR1 MNHEY, CDR2 SMNVEV (reference sequence). This CDR3 is 13 amino acids long. CDR3 bases: TGTGCCAGCAGCCTTCAGGGCCGGACTGAAGCTTTCTTT. Translation gives CASSLQGRTEAFF.

This clonotype was recorded many times. An end of the junction does not agree with germline; a read error may underlie this. The chain couples TRBV2 to TRBJ2-2; D may correspond to TRBD1 or TRBD2 (5 bases each). Germline loops: CDR1 SNHLY, CDR2 FYNNEI. This CDR3 has 13 residues. CDR3 sequence: CASSSQGSGELFF. CDR3 in DNA: TGTGCCAGCAGTAGCCAGGGATCCGGGGAACTGTTTTTT.

The chain is built from TRBV12-3 or TRBV12-4 and TRBJ2-5; 9 bases agree with TRBD2. The ends lost 1 base at V and 5 bases at J; junction bases unmatched: 8. This CDR3 is built from 16 residues. In nucleotides, the CDR3 is TGTGCCAGCAGTTTAGTGGCGGGAGGGATGTTCGAGACCCAGTACTTC. This codes for CASSLVAGGMFETQYF.

The table lists this clonotype with many counts. The chain couples TRBV7-9 to TRBJ1-5; D possibly corresponds to TRBD1 (5 bases). The CDR3 has 15 residues. The ends were cut back, 3 bases at V and 4 bases at J, with 13 bases in the middle. Germline V gene data show CDR1 as SEHNR and CDR2 as FQNEAQ (reference sequence). The DNA of the CDR3 is TGTGCCAGCAGCTTTGACCAGGGTACTAATCAGCCCCAGCATTTT. Protein sequence: CASSFDQGTNQPQHF.